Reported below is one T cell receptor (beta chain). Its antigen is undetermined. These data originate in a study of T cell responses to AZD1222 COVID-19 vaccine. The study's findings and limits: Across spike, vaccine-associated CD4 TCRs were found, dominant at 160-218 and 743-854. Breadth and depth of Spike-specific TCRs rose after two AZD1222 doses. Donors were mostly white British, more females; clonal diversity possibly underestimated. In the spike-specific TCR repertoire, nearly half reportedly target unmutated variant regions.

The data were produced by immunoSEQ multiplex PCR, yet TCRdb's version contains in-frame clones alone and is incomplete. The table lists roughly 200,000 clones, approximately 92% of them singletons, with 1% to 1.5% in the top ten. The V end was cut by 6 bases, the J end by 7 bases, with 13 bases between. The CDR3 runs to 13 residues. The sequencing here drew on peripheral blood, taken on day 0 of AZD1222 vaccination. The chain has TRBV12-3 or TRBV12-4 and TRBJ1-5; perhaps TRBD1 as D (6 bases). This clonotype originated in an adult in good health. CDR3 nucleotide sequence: TGTGCCAGCAGCCCCAGGGGCGAGCAGCCCCAGCATTTT. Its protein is CASSPRGEQPQHF.